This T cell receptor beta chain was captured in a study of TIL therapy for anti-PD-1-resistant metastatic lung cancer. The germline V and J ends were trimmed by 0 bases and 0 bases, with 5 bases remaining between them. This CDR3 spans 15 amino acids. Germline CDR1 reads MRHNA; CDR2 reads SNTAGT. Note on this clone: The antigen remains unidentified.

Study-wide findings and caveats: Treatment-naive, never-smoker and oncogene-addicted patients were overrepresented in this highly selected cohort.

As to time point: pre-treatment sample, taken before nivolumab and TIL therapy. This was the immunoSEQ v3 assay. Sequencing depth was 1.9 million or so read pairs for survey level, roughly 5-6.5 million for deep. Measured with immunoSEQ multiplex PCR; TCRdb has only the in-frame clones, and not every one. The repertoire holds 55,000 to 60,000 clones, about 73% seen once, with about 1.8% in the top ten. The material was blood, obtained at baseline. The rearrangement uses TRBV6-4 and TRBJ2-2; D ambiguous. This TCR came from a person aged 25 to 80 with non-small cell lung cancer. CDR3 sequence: CASSDSGANTGELFF. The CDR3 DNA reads TGTGCCAGCAGTGACTCGGGTGCGAACACCGGGGAGCTGTTTTTT.